There are many counts of the clone carrying this T cell receptor beta chain. The data originate from a study of T-cell memory formation after mild COVID-19. The CDR3 has 14 amino acids. Germline V gene data show CDR1 as KGHSH and CDR2 as LQKENI. Trimming cost V 3 bases and J 6 bases, with 12 bases left between them. One entry per CDR3 protein results from TCRdb running MiXCR on the 5' RACE reads. The sample yields about 16,000 distinct CDR3 sequences, over 20% seen once. The specimen sequenced was PBMCs or a T cell subset sorted from them (not recorded which). The chain carries TRBV18 and TRBJ1-5; D call uncertain. This TCR derives from a man in his late teens or twenties who had mild COVID-19 (a few samples of this study predate the infection). Cell type and time point are not known. DNA for the CDR3: TGTGCCAGCTCACCGGACCTGGGCGGTCAGCCCCAGCATTTT. It codes for CASSPDLGGQPQHF.